These 8 T cell receptor beta chains were sequenced from one sample in a study of CD8 T cells in Susac syndrome. Reverse transcription used roughly 0.45 to 1 ug RNA and random hexamers. TCRdb processed the immunoSEQ multiplex PCR reads anew with MiXCR; each CDR3 protein has one entry. The sample includes about 240,000 distinct CDR3 sequences, 96% seen only once; the top ten take roughly 0.1%. The sample comprised CD4+ T cells from PBMCs. Receptor source: a human donor with Susac syndrome.

The chain couples TRBV5-1 to TRBJ2-1, with D unclear. The CDR3 totals 12 residues. V dropped 3 bases and J dropped 7 bases, with 8 bases sitting between them. Germline assignment: CDR1 SGHRS and CDR2 YFSETQ. The CDR3 sequence is CASSSWPNEQFF. The CDR3 DNA reads TGCGCCAGCAGCTCTTGGCCAAATGAGCAGTTCTTC.

The CDR3 protein is CSVERRANTGELFF. CDR3 bases: TGCAGCGTTGAACGCCGGGCCAACACCGGGGAGCTGTTTTTT. The chain employs TRBV29-1 and TRBJ2-2; D unresolved. The CDR3 sequence is 14 residues long. V gave up 2 bases and J gave up 2 bases, with 9 bases separating them. Germline V lookup: CDR1 SQVTM, CDR2 ANQGSEA.

V usage is TRBV7-3 and J usage is TRBJ2-3; D ambiguous. The CDR3 is 15 amino acids. Germline values: CDR1 SGHTA, CDR2 FQGTGA. Trimming took off 3 bases at V and 0 bases at J, with 10 bases between the two ends. The CDR3 sequence is CASSFASDSTDTQYF. The CDR3 region has the DNA TGTGCCAGCAGCTTCGCCAGCGACAGCACAGATACGCAGTATTTT.

The chain combines TRBV4-1 with TRBJ2-3; D is perhaps TRBD2 (6 bases). Germline loops: CDR1 MGHRA, CDR2 YSYEKL. Trimming pared 4 bases from V and 6 bases from J, leaving 11 bases between. The length of the CDR3 is 13 residues. The CDR3 sequence is CASSRDSVDTQYF. CDR3 bases: TGCGCCAGCAGCCGGGACTCTGTGGATACGCAGTATTTT.

The J gene is TRBJ1-2, the V gene TRBV7-3; no clear D. CDR1 and CDR2 from the germline V gene are SGHTA and FQGTGA. V was trimmed by 5 bases and J by 0 bases, leaving 13 bases between them. The CDR3 has 15 residues. The CDR3 is CASSPYGGANYGYTF. The CDR3 bases are TGTGCCAGCAGCCCATATGGAGGCGCTAACTATGGCTACACCTTC. Looking up the rest from reference TRBV7-3 and TRBJ1-2 gives the full variable domain: GAGVSQTPSNKVTEKGKYVELRCDPISGHTALYWYRQSLGQGPEFLIYFQGTGAADDSGLPNDRFFAVRPEGSVSTLKIQRTERGDSAVYLCASSPYGGANYGYTFGSGTRLTVV.

This sequence joins TRBV25-1 and TRBJ1-2; D is undetermined. Germline V gene lookup returns CDR1 MGHDK and CDR2 SYGVNS. The CDR3 spans 12 residues. Trimming stripped 3 bases from V and 6 bases from J, with 8 bases between. DNA for the CDR3: TGTGCCAGCAGTGACGATGGGGATGGCTACACCTTC. Encoded protein: CASSDDGDGYTF.

The chain uses TRBV29-1 and TRBJ2-1; D is unclear. Trimming shortened V by 1 base and J by 2 bases, and 6 bases separated the two germline ends. CDR1 and CDR2 from the germline V gene are SQVTM and ANQGSEA. The CDR3 sequence is 13 residues long. Written as DNA, the CDR3 is TGCAGCGTTGAAGGAACAGCCTACAATGAGCAGTTCTTC. Residues: CSVEGTAYNEQFF.

The chain couples TRBV29-1 to TRBJ1-1, with TRBD1 identical over 7 bases. The CDR3 is made up of 14 amino acids. The V gene's germline CDR1 is SQVTM and CDR2 ANQGSEA. The V segment lost 4 bases and the J segment 1 base; nucleotides outside the gene matches: 6. CDR3 sequence (DNA): TGCAGCGTTGCGTCCGGGACAGCGAACACTGAAGCTTTCTTT. Protein sequence: CSVASGTANTEAFF.